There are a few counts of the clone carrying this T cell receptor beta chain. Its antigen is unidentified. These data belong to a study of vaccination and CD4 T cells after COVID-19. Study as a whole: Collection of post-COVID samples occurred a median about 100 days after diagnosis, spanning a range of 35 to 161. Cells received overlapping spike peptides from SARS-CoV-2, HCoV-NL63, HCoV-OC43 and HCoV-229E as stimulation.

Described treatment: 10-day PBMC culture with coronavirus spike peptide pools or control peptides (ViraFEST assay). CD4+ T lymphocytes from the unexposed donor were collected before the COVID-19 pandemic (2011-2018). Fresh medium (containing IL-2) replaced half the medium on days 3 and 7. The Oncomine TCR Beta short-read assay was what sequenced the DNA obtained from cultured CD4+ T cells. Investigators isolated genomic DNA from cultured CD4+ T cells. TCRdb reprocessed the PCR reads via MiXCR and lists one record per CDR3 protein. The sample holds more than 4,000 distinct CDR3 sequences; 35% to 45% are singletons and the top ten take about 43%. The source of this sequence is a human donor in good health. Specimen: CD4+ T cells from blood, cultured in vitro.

The CDR3 DNA is TGTGCCAGCAGTAGGGGTGGCTATGGCTACACCTTC. As protein: CASSRGGYGYTF. J is TRBJ1-2 and V is TRBV12-3 or TRBV12-4; tentative D call: TRBD1 (5 bases). Trimming took off 5 bases at V and 4 bases at J, with 8 bases between the two ends. This CDR3 is built from 12 residues.